The 28 T cell receptor beta chains presented below share a single source sample, sequenced in a study of identical twins. A single record per CDR3 protein comes from TCRdb applying MiXCR to the 5' RACE reads. The sample consists of 1.5 million to 2 million distinct CDR3 sequences, under 35% of them appearing once. Specimen: cord blood. Receptors were obtained from a newborn girl in good health.

This clonotype was seen a handful of times. The chain employs TRBV6-5 and TRBJ2-3; 9 bases match TRBD2. Germline V gene sequence: CDR1 MNHEY, CDR2 SVGAGI. With 8 bases clipped from V and 7 bases from J, the junction kept 13 bases outside the gene matches. CDR3 length equals 15 residues. CDR3 in amino acids: CASASVQRGENTQYF. The CDR3 nucleotides read TGTGCCAGCGCGTCGGTCCAGCGGGGGGAAAATACGCAGTATTTT.

The chain links TRBV20-1 to TRBJ2-3; 16 bases are shared with TRBD2. The germline CDR1 and CDR2 sequences are DFQATT and SNEGSKA (reference sequence). The CDR3 runs 16 residues. With 5 bases clipped from V and 2 bases from J, the junction kept 4 bases outside the gene matches. CDR3 in amino acids: CSADGTSGGATDTQYF. The CDR3 region has the DNA TGCAGTGCTGACGGGACTAGCGGGGGGGCCACAGATACGCAGTATTTT.

The rearrangement uses TRBV20-1 and TRBJ1-1, with D uncertain. The germline CDR1 and CDR2 sequences are DFQATT and SNEGSKA (reference sequence). Trimming pared 3 bases from V and 8 bases from J, leaving 16 bases between. This CDR3 has 13 residues. As DNA, the CDR3 is TGCAGTGCTAGCCCACATAGACACGGGGAAGCTTTCTTT. It specifies CSASPHRHGEAFF.

V gene TRBV6-6 combines with J gene TRBJ1-4; a possible D gene is TRBD1 (5 bases). In germline, CDR1 is MNHNY, CDR2 SVGAGI (reference sequence). V was cut by 9 bases and J by 6 bases, with 17 bases left in between. The CDR3 sequence is 14 residues long. For the CDR3, the DNA is TGTGCCAGTTTAACCGGGACGAGGGATGAAAAACTGTTTTTT. Translation gives CASLTGTRDEKLFF.

The chain recombines TRBV20-1 with TRBJ2-5; D might be TRBD2 (6 bases). The J call may be incorrect, as the DNA end agrees better with TRBJ2-7. Germline V gene lookup returns CDR1 DFQATT and CDR2 SNEGSKA (reference sequence). This CDR3 contains 17 residues. CDR3 protein: CSARGDPRRGQADEQYF. CDR3 coding DNA: TGCAGTGCTAGAGGGGACCCCCGGAGGGGCCAGGCGGACGAGCAGTACTTC.

In its sample, this clonotype was seen a few times. The rearrangement links TRBV20-1 to TRBJ1-5; 8 nucleotides line up with TRBD1. CDR3 length equals 14 residues. Looked up from germline, CDR1 is DFQATT and CDR2 is SNEGSKA (reference sequence). V shed 4 bases and J 2 bases; nucleotides not matched to a gene: 4. DNA of the CDR3: TGCAGTGCTACCTCGGACAGGGGCAATCAGCCCCAGCATTTT. Amino acid sequence: CSATSDRGNQPQHF.

This clonotype was seen only a few times. The chain joins TRBV5-5 to TRBJ2-7, with D perhaps TRBD1 (8 bases). Germline V lookup: CDR1 SGHKS, CDR2 YYEKEE (reference sequence). CDR3 size: 18 residues. The ends were cut back, 0 bases at V and 7 bases at J, with 26 bases in the middle. The CDR3 region is CASSLAVWGGQVIKEQYF. CDR3 bases: TGTGCCAGCAGCTTGGCTGTGTGGGGGGGACAGGTAATAAAAGAGCAGTACTTC.

This clonotype was detected ten times or more. The V call is TRBV2, the J call TRBJ2-3; possible D gene TRBD1, 5 bases. The V end was cut by 11 bases, the J end by 2 bases, with 14 bases between. Germline CDR1 SNHLY, CDR2 FYNNEI. This CDR3 has 13 residues. This CDR3 reads CAPKGNNTDTQYF. CDR3 DNA sequence: TGTGCCCCGAAGGGGAACAACACAGATACGCAGTATTTT. The complete variable domain, with remaining parts taken from reference TRBV2 and TRBJ2-3, reads EPEVTQTPSHQVTQMGQEVILRCVPISNHLYFYWYRQILGQKVEFLVSFYNNEISEKSEIFDDQFSVERPDGSNFTLKIRSTKLEDSAMYFCAPKGNNTDTQYFGPGTRLTVL.

This chain connects TRBV6-1 to TRBJ2-7; 8 bases fit TRBD2. The CDR3 spans 15 residues. V was pared by 6 bases and J by 0 bases, with 7 bases of the junction left unmatched. Germline CDR1 reads MNHNS; CDR2 reads SASEGT. CDR3 sequence (DNA): TGTGCCAGCAGAGCTAATAGCGGGGCCTCCTACGAGCAGTACTTC. Translated, it gives CASRANSGASYEQYF.

The rearrangement uses TRBV28 and TRBJ2-6; 8 positions match TRBD2. The V gene's germline CDR1 is MDHEN and CDR2 SYDVKM. V trimming: 6 bases; J trimming: 0 bases; junction bases outside the gene matches: 4. This CDR3 has 16 residues. The CDR3 reads CASSRTSGSGANVLTF. The CDR3 coding sequence is TGTGCCAGCAGCCGTACTAGCGGCTCTGGGGCCAACGTCCTGACTTTC.

V is TRBV20-1 and J is TRBJ1-1, with 8 bases that match TRBD1. The CDR3 is 16 residues long. Germline loops: CDR1 DFQATT, CDR2 SNEGSKA (reference sequence). V was pared by 0 bases and J by 6 bases, with 12 bases of the junction left unmatched. The CDR3 protein is CSAREGGRGLTAEAFF. CDR3 sequence (DNA): TGCAGTGCTAGAGAAGGCGGCAGGGGGCTAACTGCTGAAGCTTTCTTT.

The sample holds a few counts of this clonotype. This rearrangement joins TRBV2 to TRBJ2-5, with D possibly being TRBD2 (5 bases). The V gene lost 7 bases and the J gene lost 2 bases, with 14 bases spanning the gap. CDR1 SNHLY and CDR2 FYNNEI come from the germline V gene. The CDR3 contains 14 residues. Here the CDR3 reads CASMLGRGQETQYF. DNA for the CDR3: TGTGCCAGCATGTTAGGAAGAGGGCAAGAGACCCAGTACTTC. The whole variable domain, filled in from reference TRBV2 and TRBJ2-5, reads EPEVTQTPSHQVTQMGQEVILRCVPISNHLYFYWYRQILGQKVEFLVSFYNNEISEKSEIFDDQFSVERPDGSNFTLKIRSTKLEDSAMYFCASMLGRGQETQYFGPGTRLLVL.

This clonotype came up a few times. The chain carries TRBV5-1 and TRBJ2-1; 8 bases are a match to TRBD1. The CDR3 is 15 residues long. The V segment lost 0 bases and the J segment 4 bases; nucleotides outside the gene matches: 3. Germline V lookup: CDR1 SGHRS, CDR2 YFSETQ. CDR3 region: CASSLVGQEYNEQFF. The CDR3 DNA reads TGCGCCAGCAGCTTGGTGGGACAGGAGTACAATGAGCAGTTCTTC.

This sequence joins TRBV7-9 and TRBJ1-2; TRBD1 aligns across 7 bases. V was clipped by 4 bases and J by 6 bases; unmatched bases: 11. CDR3 size: 15 residues. Germline values: CDR1 SEHNR, CDR2 FQNEAQ (reference sequence). The CDR3 coding sequence is TGTGCCAGCAGCTCAGAAGTGACAGGGAGGAATGGCTACACCTTC. This gives the protein CASSSEVTGRNGYTF.

To note about this clonotype: A read error may produce the germline difference seen at one junction end. V usage is TRBV20-1 and J usage is TRBJ2-5; TRBD2 aligns across 8 bases. The tail of the sequence fits TRBJ2-7 better, so the J call may be wrong. CDR1 is DFQATT, CDR2 SNEGSKA, per germline (reference sequence). The CDR3 is made up of 13 amino acids. The CDR3: CSADGRASHEQYF. The CDR3 region has the DNA TGCAGTGCTGACGGGAGGGCCTCCCACGAGCAGTACTTC.

This clonotype occurred a few times. The chain uses TRBV28 and TRBJ1-5; D is possibly TRBD1 (5 bases). This CDR3 is built from 14 residues. Trimming left V 4 bases short and J 4 bases short, with 11 bases between. Per germline, CDR1 MDHEN and CDR2 SYDVKM. For the CDR3, the DNA is TGTGCCAGCAGTTGGGGCCCAGGGAATCAGCCCCAGCATTTT. Protein: CASSWGPGNQPQHF. The full variable domain, with the rest looked up from reference TRBV28 and TRBJ1-5, is DVKVTQSSRYLVKRTGEKVFLECVQDMDHENMFWYRQDPGLGLRLIYFSYDVKMKEKGDIPEGYSVSREKKERFSLILESASTNQTSMYLCASSWGPGNQPQHFGDGTRLSIL.

The gene calls are TRBV5-1 and TRBJ2-1, with TRBD1 matching 9 bases. The germline CDR1 and CDR2 sequences are SGHRS and YFSETQ. Unmatched junction bases numbered 6, after V lost 2 bases and J lost 6 bases. The CDR3 covers 15 residues. The CDR3 DNA reads TGCGCCAGCAGCTTCATCGGACAGGGGTGCAATGAGCAGTTCTTC. It translates to CASSFIGQGCNEQFF. The whole variable domain, filled in from reference TRBV5-1 and TRBJ2-1, reads KAGVTQTPRYLIKTRGQQVTLSCSPISGHRSVSWYQQTPGQGLQFLFEYFSETQRNKGNFPGRFSGRQFSNSRSEMNVSTLELGDSALYLCASSFIGQGCNEQFFGPGTRLTVL.

The chain has TRBV27 and TRBJ2-5; a weak D match, TRBD2 (5 bases). The last part of the DNA fits TRBJ2-7 better; the J call may be wrong. The length of the CDR3 is 13 residues. Per the germline V gene, CDR1 is MNHEY and CDR2 is SMNVEV (reference sequence). CDR3 DNA: TGTGCCAGCAGTTGGGAGATTAACCACGAGCAGTACTTC. Residues: CASSWEINHEQYF.

The chain combines TRBV20-1 with TRBJ2-4; D is possibly TRBD2 (6 bases). CDR1 DFQATT and CDR2 SNEGSKA come from the germline V gene (reference sequence). CDR3 length: 12 residues. V lost 8 bases, J lost 7 bases, and 15 bases lay in between. The CDR3 region has the DNA TGCAGTTTGGAGGGGTGGGGGAACATTCAGTACTTC. Its translation is CSLEGWGNIQYF.

There are a few counts of this clonotype. The chain carries TRBV5-1 and TRBJ1-2, with a tentative D call TRBD1 (5 bases). This CDR3 comprises 14 residues. Germline CDR1 and CDR2: SGHRS and YFSETQ. Between the trimmed V and J ends, which lost 4 bases and 3 bases, there was a span of 13 bases. Here the CDR3 reads CASSPAGLDYGYTF. The CDR3 DNA is TGCGCCAGCAGCCCGGCGGGGCTCGACTATGGCTACACCTTC.

The chain recombines TRBV6-5 with TRBJ2-2; D is ambiguous. Germline CDR1 reads MNHEY; CDR2 reads SVGAGI. The length of the CDR3 is 15 residues. Trimming cost V 6 bases and J 0 bases, with 11 bases left between them. The CDR3 nucleotides are TGTGCCAGCAGGCAACGTGGGGCGAACACCGGGGAGCTGTTTTTT. Translation gives CASRQRGANTGELFF.

This clonotype occurred a few times. The chain links TRBV28 to TRBJ2-5; D gene uncertain. Germline CDR1 is MDHEN and CDR2 is SYDVKM. V lost 3 bases and J lost 5, with 16 bases in between. The CDR3 length is 15 residues. Here the CDR3 DNA reads TGTGCCAGCAGTTTCATAGGCGGCACCCTGGAGACCCAGTACTTC. It encodes CASSFIGGTLETQYF.

This clonotype turned up a few times. This rearrangement joins TRBV4-2 to TRBJ2-7; 7 bases agree with TRBD2. V was clipped by 0 bases and J by 2 bases; unmatched bases: 7. The CDR3 consists of 16 residues. CDR1 LGHNA and CDR2 YNFKEQ come from the germline V gene. The CDR3: CASSQDERGPPYEQYF. The CDR3 DNA follows: TGTGCCAGCAGCCAAGACGAGCGGGGCCCTCCCTACGAGCAGTACTTC.

This clonotype was seen repeatedly, ten times or more. The rearrangement links TRBV11-2 to TRBJ2-4, with 9 bases that match TRBD2. Germline CDR1 reads SGHAT; CDR2 reads FQNNGV. Trimming removed 5 bases from V and 7 bases from J; junction bases left unmatched: 15. The CDR3 is 17 amino acids. As DNA, the CDR3 is TGTGCCAGCAGCCCCCTGACTAGCGGTCGAAAGGGGAACATTCAGTACTTC. Translation: CASSPLTSGRKGNIQYF.

This chain uses TRBV28 with TRBJ2-2; either TRBD1 or TRBD2 may supply D (5 bases each). Deletions cut 8 bases from V and 4 bases from J, with 17 bases between. CDR1 is MDHEN and CDR2 is SYDVKM in the germline V gene. The CDR3 is 15 residues long. The CDR3 reads CASQIPPGTTGELFF. In nucleotides, the CDR3 is TGTGCCAGCCAAATTCCTCCCGGGACCACCGGGGAGCTGTTTTTT.

The V call is TRBV3-1, the J call TRBJ2-1, with D possibly matching TRBD2 (5 bases). Trimming left V 3 bases short and J 12 bases short, with 12 bases between. Germline loops: CDR1 LGHDT, CDR2 YNNKEL (reference sequence). The CDR3 consists of 12 residues. The CDR3 DNA reads as TGTGCCAGCAGCCATATACGGACTGGGCAGTTCTTC. This encodes CASSHIRTGQFF.

Turning to this clonotype: A much larger clone sits a single nucleotide away, making a read error possible. As DNA, the CDR3 is TGCAGCGTTGAGCCTCGCCTAGCGGGAGTCTCCAATGAGCAGTTCTTC. Protein: CSVEPRLAGVSNEQFF. The chain joins TRBV29-1 to TRBJ2-1; 10 bases fit TRBD2. Germline values: CDR1 SQVTM, CDR2 ANQGSEA. CDR3 size: 16 residues. After removal of 3 bases from V and 6 bases from J, the junction contained 11 bases not matched to a gene.

This clonotype was seen only a few times. The genes are TRBV3-1 and TRBJ2-5, with 9 bases identical to TRBD1. CDR1 LGHDT and CDR2 YNNKEL come from the germline V gene (reference sequence). V gave up 5 bases and J gave up 3 bases; unmatched junction bases: 7. CDR3 size: 15 residues. CDR3: CASSEPTGGEETQYF. The DNA of the CDR3 is TGTGCCAGCAGCGAACCGACAGGGGGAGAAGAGACCCAGTACTTC.